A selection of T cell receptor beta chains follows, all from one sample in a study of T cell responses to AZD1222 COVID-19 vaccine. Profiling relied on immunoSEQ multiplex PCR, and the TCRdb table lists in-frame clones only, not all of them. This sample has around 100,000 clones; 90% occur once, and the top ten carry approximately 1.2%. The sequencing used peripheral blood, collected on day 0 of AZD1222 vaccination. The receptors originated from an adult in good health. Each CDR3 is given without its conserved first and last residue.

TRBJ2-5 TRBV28 ASSLHSTETQY
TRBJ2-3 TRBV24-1 ATSDWADTDTQY
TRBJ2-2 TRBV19 ASSDPGTGIAGELF
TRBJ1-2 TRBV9 ASSVGVSGQGYGYT
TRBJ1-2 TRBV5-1 ASSLAVTELHYGYT
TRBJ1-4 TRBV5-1 ASSPAGSTNEKLF
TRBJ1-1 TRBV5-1 ASSLGVATEAF
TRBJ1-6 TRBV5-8 ASSPGRRNLH
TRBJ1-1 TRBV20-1 SARFGTGSF
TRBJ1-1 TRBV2 ATPRGREGGLSEAF
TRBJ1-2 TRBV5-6 ASSHRETRVVDGYT
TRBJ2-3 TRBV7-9 ASSGLAGGPDTQY
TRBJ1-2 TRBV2 ASSDGTAYGYT
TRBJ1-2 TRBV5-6 ASSPPGYGYT
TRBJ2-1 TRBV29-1 SVEYYRPPNEQF
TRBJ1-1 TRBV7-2 ASSFREEAF